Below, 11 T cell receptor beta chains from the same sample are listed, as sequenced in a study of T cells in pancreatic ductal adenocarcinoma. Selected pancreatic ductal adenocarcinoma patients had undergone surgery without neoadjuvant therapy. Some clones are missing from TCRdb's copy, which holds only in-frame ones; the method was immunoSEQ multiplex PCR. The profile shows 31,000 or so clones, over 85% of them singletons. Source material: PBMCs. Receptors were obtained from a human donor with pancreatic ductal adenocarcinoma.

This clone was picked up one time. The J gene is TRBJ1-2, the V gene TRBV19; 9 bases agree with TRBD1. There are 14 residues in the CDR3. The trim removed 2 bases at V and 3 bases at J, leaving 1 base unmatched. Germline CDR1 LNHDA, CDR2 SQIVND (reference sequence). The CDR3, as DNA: TGTGCCAGTAGTATAAGGGACAGGGACTATGGCTACACCTTC. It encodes CASSIRDRDYGYTF. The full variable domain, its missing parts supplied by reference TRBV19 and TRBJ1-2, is DGGITQSPKYLFRKEGQNVTLSCEQNLNHDAMYWYRQDPGQGLRLIYYSQIVNDFQKGDIAEGYSVSREKKESFPLTVTSAQKNPTAFYLCASSIRDRDYGYTFGSGTRLTVV.

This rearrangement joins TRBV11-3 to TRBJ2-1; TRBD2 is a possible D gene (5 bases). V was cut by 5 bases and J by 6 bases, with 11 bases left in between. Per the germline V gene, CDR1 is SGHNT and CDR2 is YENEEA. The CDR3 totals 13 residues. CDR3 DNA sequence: TGTGCCAGCAGCCGCCGGGATGGCAATGAGCAGTTCTTC. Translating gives CASSRRDGNEQFF.

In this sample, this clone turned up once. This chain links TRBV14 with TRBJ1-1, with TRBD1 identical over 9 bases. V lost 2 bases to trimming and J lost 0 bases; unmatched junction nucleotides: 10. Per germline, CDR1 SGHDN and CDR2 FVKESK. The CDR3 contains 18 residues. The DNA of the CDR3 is TGTGCCAGCAGCCAACGCCTTACAGGGACAGGGATGAACACTGAAGCTTTCTTT. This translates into CASSQRLTGTGMNTEAFF.

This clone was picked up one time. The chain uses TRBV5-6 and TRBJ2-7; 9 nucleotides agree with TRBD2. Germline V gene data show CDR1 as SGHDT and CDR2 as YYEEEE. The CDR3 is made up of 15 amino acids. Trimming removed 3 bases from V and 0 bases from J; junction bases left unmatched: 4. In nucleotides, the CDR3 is TGTGCCAGCAGCTCACAGGGACTAGCCTCCTACGAGCAGTACTTC. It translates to CASSSQGLASYEQYF.

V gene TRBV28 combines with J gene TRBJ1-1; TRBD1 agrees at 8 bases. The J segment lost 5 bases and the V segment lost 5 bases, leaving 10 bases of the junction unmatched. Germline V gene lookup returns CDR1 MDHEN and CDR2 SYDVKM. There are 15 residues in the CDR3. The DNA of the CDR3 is TGTGCCAGCAGTATCAAACAGGGGGAGGGTACTGAAGCTTTCTTT. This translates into CASSIKQGEGTEAFF.

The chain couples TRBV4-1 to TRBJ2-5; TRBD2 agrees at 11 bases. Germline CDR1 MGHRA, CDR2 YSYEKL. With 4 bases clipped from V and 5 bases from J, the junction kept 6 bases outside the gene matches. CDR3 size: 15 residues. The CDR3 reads CASSRSGRARETQYF. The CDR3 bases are TGCGCCAGCAGCCGTAGCGGGAGGGCGAGGGAGACCCAGTACTTC.

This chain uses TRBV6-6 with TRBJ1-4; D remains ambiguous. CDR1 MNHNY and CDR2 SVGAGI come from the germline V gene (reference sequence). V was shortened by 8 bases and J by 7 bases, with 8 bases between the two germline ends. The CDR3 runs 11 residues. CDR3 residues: CASALGEKLFF. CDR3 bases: TGTGCCAGCGCCTTGGGTGAAAAACTGTTTTTT.

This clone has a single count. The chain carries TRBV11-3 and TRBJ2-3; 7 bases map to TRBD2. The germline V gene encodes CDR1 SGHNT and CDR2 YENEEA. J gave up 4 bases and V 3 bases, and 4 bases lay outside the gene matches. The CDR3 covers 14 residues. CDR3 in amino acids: CASSFGAGADTQYF. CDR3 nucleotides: TGTGCCAGCAGCTTTGGCGCGGGAGCAGATACGCAGTATTTT.

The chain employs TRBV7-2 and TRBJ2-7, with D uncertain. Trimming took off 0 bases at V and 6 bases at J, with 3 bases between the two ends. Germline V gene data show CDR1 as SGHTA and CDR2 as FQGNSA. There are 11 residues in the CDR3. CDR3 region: CASSLAGEQYF. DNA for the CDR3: TGTGCCAGCAGCTTAGCGGGCGAGCAGTACTTC.

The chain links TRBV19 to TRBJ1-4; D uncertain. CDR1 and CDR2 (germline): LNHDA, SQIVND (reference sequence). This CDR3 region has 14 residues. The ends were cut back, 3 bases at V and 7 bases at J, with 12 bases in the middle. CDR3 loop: CASSITPRAEKLFF. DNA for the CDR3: TGTGCCAGTAGTATTACCCCCCGGGCTGAAAAACTGTTTTTT.

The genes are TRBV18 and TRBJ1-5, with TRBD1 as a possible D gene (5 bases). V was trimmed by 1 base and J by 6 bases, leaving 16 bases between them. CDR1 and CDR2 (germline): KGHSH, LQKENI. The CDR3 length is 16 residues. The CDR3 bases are TGTGCCAGCTCACCACTAGGATACCAGGGCGTTCAGCCCCAGCATTTT. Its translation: CASSPLGYQGVQPQHF. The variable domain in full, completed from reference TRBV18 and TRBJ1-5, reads NAGVMQNPRHLVRRRGQEARLRCSPMKGHSHVYWYRQLPEEGLKFMVYLQKENIIDESGMPKERFSAEFPKEGPSILRIQQVVRGDSAAYFCASSPLGYQGVQPQHFGDGTRLSIL.